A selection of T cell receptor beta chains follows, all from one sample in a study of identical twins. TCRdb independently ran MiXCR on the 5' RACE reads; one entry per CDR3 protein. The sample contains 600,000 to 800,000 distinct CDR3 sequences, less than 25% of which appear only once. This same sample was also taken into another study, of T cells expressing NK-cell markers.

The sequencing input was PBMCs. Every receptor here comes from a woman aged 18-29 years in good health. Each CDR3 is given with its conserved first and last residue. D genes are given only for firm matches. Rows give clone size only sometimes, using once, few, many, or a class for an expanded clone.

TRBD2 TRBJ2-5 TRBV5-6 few CASSSLTSGVITQYF TGTGCCAGCAGCTCCCTGACTAGCGGGGTTATCACCCAGTACTTC
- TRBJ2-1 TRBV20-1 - CSARGQADNEQFF TGCAGTGCTAGAGGGCAGGCCGACAATGAGCAGTTCTTC
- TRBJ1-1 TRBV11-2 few CASSAGRSEAFF TGTGCCAGCAGCGCTGGGAGATCTGAAGCTTTCTTT
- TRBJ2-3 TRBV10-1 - CASSEMASESLADTQYF TGCGCCAGCAGTGAGATGGCTAGTGAGTCGTTGGCAGATACGCAGTATTTT
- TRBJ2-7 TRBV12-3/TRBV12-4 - CASSPRQGLSYEQYF TGTGCCAGCAGTCCTCGACAGGGACTCTCCTACGAGCAGTACTTC
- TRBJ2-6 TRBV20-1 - CSASGGANVLTF TGCAGTGCGAGTGGGGGGGCCAACGTCCTGACTTTC
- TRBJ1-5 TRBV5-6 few CASSLGRLNQPQHF TGTGCCAGCAGCTTGGGACGGCTGAATCAGCCCCAGCATTTT
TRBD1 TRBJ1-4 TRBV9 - CASSVGTGTGSEKLFF TGTGCCAGCAGCGTAGGCACCGGGACAGGGAGTGAAAAACTGTTTTTT
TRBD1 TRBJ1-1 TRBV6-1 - CASSVTGRYTEAFF TGTGCCAGCAGTGTGACAGGGCGTTACACTGAAGCTTTCTTT
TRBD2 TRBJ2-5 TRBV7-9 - CASSLSLAGGRETQYF TGTGCCAGCAGCTTATCACTAGCGGGAGGGCGAGAGACCCAGTACTTC
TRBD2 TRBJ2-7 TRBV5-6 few CASSTRTSGLYEQYF TGTGCCAGCAGCACGAGGACTAGCGGCCTCTACGAGCAGTACTTC
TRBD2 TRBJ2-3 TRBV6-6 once CASTLRGGTQYF TGTGCCAGCACTCTACGGGGGGGTACGCAGTATTTT
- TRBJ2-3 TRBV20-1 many CSTYDRVIDTQYF TGCAGTACCTACGACAGAGTAATAGATACGCAGTATTTT
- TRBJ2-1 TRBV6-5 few CASSYLRTYNEQFF TGTGCCAGCAGTTACCTCAGAACCTACAATGAGCAGTTCTTC
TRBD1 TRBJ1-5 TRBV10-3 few CAISSGTGNQPQHF TGTGCCATCAGCTCCGGGACAGGGAATCAGCCCCAGCATTTT
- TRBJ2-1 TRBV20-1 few CSARSGVNEQFF TGCAGTGCTAGATCGGGGGTCAATGAGCAGTTCTTC
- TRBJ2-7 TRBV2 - CASRQGTHEQYF TGTGCCAGCAGACAGGGTACCCACGAGCAGTACTTC
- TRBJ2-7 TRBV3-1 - CASSQRWEQYF TGTGCCAGCAGCCAACGCTGGGAGCAGTACTTC
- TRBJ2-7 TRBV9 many CASSVDLGTYEQYF TGTGCCAGCAGCGTAGATCTAGGCACCTACGAGCAGTACTTC
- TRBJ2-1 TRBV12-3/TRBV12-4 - CASSHAGYNEQFF TGTGCCAGCAGCCACGCGGGGTACAATGAGCAGTTCTTC
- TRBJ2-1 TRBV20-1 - CSAAGEVYNEQFF TGCAGTGCTGCCGGGGAGGTCTACAATGAGCAGTTCTTC
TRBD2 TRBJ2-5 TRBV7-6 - CASSLRLAGGPLDQETQYF TGTGCCAGCAGCTTACGACTAGCGGGGGGGCCATTAGACCAAGAGACCCAGTACTTC
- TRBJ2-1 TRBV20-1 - CSAGGAGQGHFF TGCAGTGCCGGGGGGGCGGGACAGGGTCACTTCTTC
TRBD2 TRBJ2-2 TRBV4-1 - CASSQVRRTSGRANTGELFF TGCGCCAGCAGCCAAGTAAGACGGACTAGCGGGAGGGCGAACACCGGGGAGCTGTTTTTT
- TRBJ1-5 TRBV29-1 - CSVGEGSNQPQHF TGCAGCGTGGGAGAGGGGAGCAATCAGCCCCAGCATTTT
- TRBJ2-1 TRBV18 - CASSPATNEQFF TGTGCCAGCTCACCCGCGACTAATGAGCAGTTCTTC
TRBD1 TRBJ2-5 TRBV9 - CASSSTSSGGPRRQYF TGTGCCAGCAGCTCCACCTCATCAGGGGGACCGCGGAGGCAGTACTTC
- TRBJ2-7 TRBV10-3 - CAISPERSPYEQYF TGTGCCATCAGTCCCGAGCGGAGCCCCTACGAGCAGTACTTC
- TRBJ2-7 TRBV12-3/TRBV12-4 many CASSPRTSYEQYF TGCGCCAGCAGCCCACGGACATCCTACGAGCAGTACTTC
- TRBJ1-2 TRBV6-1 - CASLPGGEVGGYTF TGTGCCAGCCTACCCGGGGGTGAGGTAGGAGGCTACACCTTC
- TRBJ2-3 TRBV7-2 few CASSPGPRQYF TGTGCCAGCAGCCCGGGCCCAAGGCAGTATTTT
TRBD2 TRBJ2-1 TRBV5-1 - CASSPGLAEGGSSYNEQFF TGCGCCAGCAGCCCGGGACTAGCGGAGGGGGGAAGCTCCTACAATGAGCAGTTCTTC
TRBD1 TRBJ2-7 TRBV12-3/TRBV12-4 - CASSRQGHMQYF TGTGCCAGCAGCCGACAGGGGCATATGCAGTACTTC
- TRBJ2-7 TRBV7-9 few CASSGEKGYEQYF TGTGCCAGCAGCGGGGAAAAAGGGTACGAGCAGTACTTC